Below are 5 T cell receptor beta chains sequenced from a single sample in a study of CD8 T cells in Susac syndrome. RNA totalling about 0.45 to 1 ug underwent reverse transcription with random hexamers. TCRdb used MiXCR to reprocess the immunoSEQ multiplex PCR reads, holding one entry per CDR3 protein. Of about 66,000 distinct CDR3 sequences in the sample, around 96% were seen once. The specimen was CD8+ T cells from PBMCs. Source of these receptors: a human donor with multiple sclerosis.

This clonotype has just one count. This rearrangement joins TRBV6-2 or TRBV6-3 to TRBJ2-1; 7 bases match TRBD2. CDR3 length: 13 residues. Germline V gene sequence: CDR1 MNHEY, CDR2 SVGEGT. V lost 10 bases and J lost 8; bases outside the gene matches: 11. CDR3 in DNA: TGTGCCACAGGTACTAGCGTACTCGATGAGCAGTTCTTC. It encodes CATGTSVLDEQFF.

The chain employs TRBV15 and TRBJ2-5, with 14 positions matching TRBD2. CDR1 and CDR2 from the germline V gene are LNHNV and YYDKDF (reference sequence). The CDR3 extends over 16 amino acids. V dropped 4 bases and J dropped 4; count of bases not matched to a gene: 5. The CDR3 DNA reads TGTGCCACCAGCAAGACTAGCGGGGGGGAGCGAGAGACCCAGTACTTC. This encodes CATSKTSGGERETQYF.

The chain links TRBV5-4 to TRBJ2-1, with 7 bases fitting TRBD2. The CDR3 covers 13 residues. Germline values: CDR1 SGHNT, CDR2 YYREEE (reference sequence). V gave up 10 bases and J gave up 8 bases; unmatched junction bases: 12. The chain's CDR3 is CAWRWGSGHEQFF. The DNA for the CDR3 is TGTGCCTGGAGGTGGGGTAGCGGGCATGAGCAGTTCTTC.

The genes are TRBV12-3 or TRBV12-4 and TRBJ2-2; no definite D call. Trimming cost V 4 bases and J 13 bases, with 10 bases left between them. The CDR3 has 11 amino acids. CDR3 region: CASSSLLGLFF. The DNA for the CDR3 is TGTGCCAGCAGTTCCCTTCTTGGGCTGTTTTTT.

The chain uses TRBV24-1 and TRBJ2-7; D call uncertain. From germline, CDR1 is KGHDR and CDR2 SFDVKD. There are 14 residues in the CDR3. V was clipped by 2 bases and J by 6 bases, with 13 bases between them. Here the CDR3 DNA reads TGTGCCACCAGTGATTGGCCGAAAAGCCGCGAGCAGTACTTC. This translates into CATSDWPKSREQYF.